Each of the 9 T cell receptor beta chains below was sequenced from the same sample in a study of beta chain features in type 1 diabetes. Regarding the study as a whole: Type 1 diabetes patients showed a moderate but significant shortening of TCRB CDR3s in all four CD4+ subsets.

No cognate antigen is known for these TCRs. Isolated RNA was reverse transcribed in full, so expressed TCRB transcripts were sequenced. Assay: immunoSEQ multiplex PCR; the TCRdb copy retains only in-frame clones and omits some. The sample lists some 150,000 clones, approximately 13% occurring once. Sequencing was performed on central memory CD4+ T cells from blood. The receptors come from a man aged 18 to 29 with type 1 diabetes.

The J gene is TRBJ1-5, the V gene TRBV10-2; no firm D call. This CDR3 has 14 residues. V lost 4 bases and J lost 0, with 7 bases in between. Looked up from germline, CDR1 is WSHSY and CDR2 is SAAADI. In DNA, the CDR3 is TGCGCCAGCAGTGGGGTGTATAGCAATCAGCCCCAGCATTTT. This sequence encodes CASSGVYSNQPQHF.

CDR3 sequence: CASTPYGTDTQYF. The CDR3 region has the DNA TGTGCCAGCACCCCCTACGGCACAGATACGCAGTATTTT. V and J are TRBV25-1 and TRBJ2-3; D unresolved. V gave up 7 bases and J gave up 1 base, with 9 bases separating them. Germline values: CDR1 MGHDK, CDR2 SYGVNS. The CDR3 has 13 residues.

This clone was counted only a few times. The rearrangement joins TRBV2 to TRBJ2-7, with D possibly matching TRBD1 (6 bases). V was shortened by 5 bases and J by 5 bases, with 16 bases between the two germline ends. Germline CDR1 is SNHLY and CDR2 is FYNNEI. The CDR3 spans 14 residues. The CDR3 DNA follows: TGTGCCAGCAGTCCTGGACAGCCAGCCCACGAGCAGTACTTC. Translating gives CASSPGQPAHEQYF.

The chain uses TRBV15 and TRBJ1-2; D may be TRBD1 (6 bases). The CDR3 runs 14 residues. Germline CDR1 is LNHNV and CDR2 is YYDKDF (reference sequence). The ends were cut back, 4 bases at V and 0 bases at J, with 9 bases in the middle. In nucleotides, the CDR3 is TGTGCCACCAGCATGGGGGCTCCTAACTATGGCTACACCTTC. Its translation: CATSMGAPNYGYTF.

The chain uses TRBV9 and TRBJ2-3; D not resolved. The germline V gene encodes CDR1 SGDLS and CDR2 YYNGEE. Trimming took 3 bases from V and 0 from J, leaving 8 bases between them. The CDR3 runs 14 residues. CDR3 region: CASSASGSTDTQYF. The CDR3 nucleotides are TGTGCCAGCAGCGCAAGTGGGAGCACAGATACGCAGTATTTT.

This clone was seen a handful of times. The rearrangement links TRBV19 to TRBJ2-3; a possible D gene is TRBD1 (5 bases). The length of the CDR3 is 16 residues. Trimming cost V 6 bases and J 0 bases, with 16 bases left between them. Germline V gene sequence: CDR1 LNHDA, CDR2 SQIVND (reference sequence). CDR3 nucleotides: TGTGCCAGTAGCCAGGACATTTTTGATAGCACAGATACGCAGTATTTT. Protein: CASSQDIFDSTDTQYF.

The chain links TRBV10-3 to TRBJ2-2; tentatively, D is TRBD2 (6 bases). Germline V CDR1 and CDR2: ENHRY, SYGVKD. This CDR3 has 13 amino acids. Trimming cost V 7 bases and J 3 bases, with 9 bases left between them. For the CDR3, the DNA is TGTGCCATCACCGGGGACTACACCGGGGAGCTGTTTTTT. Translating gives CAITGDYTGELFF.

This chain links TRBV27 with TRBJ1-5; no reliable D call. This CDR3 spans 14 amino acids. Per the germline V gene, CDR1 is MNHEY and CDR2 is SMNVEV (reference sequence). Trimming pared 2 bases from V and 6 bases from J, leaving 11 bases between. The CDR3 spells CASSLEAAGQPQHF. The CDR3 DNA follows: TGTGCCAGCAGTTTAGAGGCCGCGGGTCAGCCCCAGCATTTT.

This clone was counted between two and nine times. The genes are TRBV10-3 and TRBJ1-4; tentatively, D is TRBD1 (6 bases). Trimming stripped 10 bases from V and 7 bases from J, with 13 bases between. CDR3 length: 12 amino acids. Germline CDR1 is ENHRY and CDR2 is SYGVKD. CDR3 sequence (DNA): TGTGCCACCGGGGGCTTAGGTGAAAAACTGTTTTTT. Encoded protein: CATGGLGEKLFF.